A single sample gave rise to the 14 T cell receptor beta chains below, sequenced in a study of tissue T cells after allogeneic stem cell transplantation. Sequenced by immunoSEQ multiplex PCR; TCRdb stores in-frame clones only, minus some. The table has over 4,500 clones, approximately 50% seen once. Indicated time point: mouse harvest day 14 after allogeneic transplant. Mouse grafts combined 10^7 T-cell-depleted bone marrow cells with 10^6 splenic CD5+ T cells. Sequencing was done on a sample of gut tissue. These receptors came from a female BALB/c mouse given C57BL/6 T cells with graft-versus-host disease after an allogeneic hematopoietic cell transplant.

The table lists this clone with a few counts. Mouse germline and gene names are used. The read stops 1 residue short of the end of the CDR3; the missing end is completed from the germline J gene. V gene TRBV26 combines with J gene TRBJ2-3, with D possibly being TRBD1 or TRBD2 (6 bases each). Germline V gives CDR1 KGHPV, CDR2 FQNQEV (reference sequence). Between the trimmed V and J ends, which lost 3 bases and 1 base, there was a span of 11 bases. There are 15 residues in the CDR3. CDR3 sequence: CASSLRGHGAETLYF. The DNA read from the CDR3 is TGTGCCAGCAGTCTCCGGGGGCATGGTGCAGAAACGCTGTAT.

Comments on this clone: Genes and germline come from the mouse. With the read ending 1 residue before the CDR3 end, the germline J gene is used to fill in that end. The rearrangement uses TRBV3 and TRBJ2-3; D is uncertain. With 0 bases removed from V and 0 bases from J, the gap between germline ends came to 7 bases. Germline V gene lookup returns CDR1 SNHLY and CDR2 FYNGKV (reference sequence). The CDR3 has 15 amino acids. Partial CDR3 DNA: TGTGCCAGCAGCTTAGCAGGGTCTAGTGCAGAAACGCTGTAT. Translated: CASSLAGSSAETLY. The full CDR3 sequence reads CASSLAGSSAETLYF.

Worth noting for this clone: Each gene name is a mouse one. Read data end 1 residue before the CDR3 end; the end is taken from the germline J gene. The V call is TRBV26, the J call TRBJ1-3; no clear D gene. This CDR3 contains 15 residues. Germline lookup yields CDR1 KGHPV and CDR2 FQNQEV (reference sequence). V shed 4 bases and J shed 0 bases, with 10 bases lying between them. Incomplete CDR3 DNA: TGTGCCAGCAGTCCCGGCCCTAATTCTGGAAATACGCTCTAT. Protein: CASSPGPNSGNTLY. The whole CDR3 protein reads CASSPGPNSGNTLYF.

In this sample, this clone turned up a few times. Mouse names are used for the genes. The CDR3 goes on 1 residue after the read ends, and that part is filled in from the germline J gene. This chain connects TRBV13-2 to TRBJ2-3, with D tentatively TRBD1 or TRBD2 (6 bases each). From germline, CDR1 is NNHNN and CDR2 SYGAGS (reference sequence). Between the trimmed V and J ends, which lost 0 bases and 0 bases, there was a span of 8 bases. The CDR3 is made up of 15 amino acids. CDR3 DNA, as far as it was read: TGTGCCAGCGGTGATGTGGGGGCTAGTGCAGAAACGCTGTAT. Its translation is CASGDVGASAETLY. From start to end, the CDR3 is CASGDVGASAETLYF.

A remark on this clone: Gene and germline names: mouse. Coverage ceases 1 residue before the CDR3 finishes, and the germline J gene fills in the end. The chain joins TRBV26 to TRBJ2-7, with 11 bases identical to TRBD2. The CDR3 loop spans 15 amino acids. V lost 4 bases to trimming and J lost 0 bases; unmatched junction nucleotides: 2. Germline assignment: CDR1 KGHPV and CDR2 FQNQEV (reference sequence). CDR3 DNA, as far as it was read: TGTGCCAGCAGTCCGGGACTGGGGGTCTCCTATGAACAGTAC. It specifies CASSPGLGVSYEQY. In full, the CDR3 reads CASSPGLGVSYEQYF.

Of note for this clone: Mouse gene names and germline throughout. The read ends 1 residue early relative to the CDR3; the germline J gene fills the gap. This rearrangement joins TRBV24 to TRBJ2-3, with D unclear. Germline CDR1 KGHTA, CDR2 FRNEEI. V was trimmed by 4 bases and J by 0 bases, leaving 11 bases between them. The CDR3 contains 15 residues. The CDR3 loop is CASSPHRTSAETLYF. The sequenced CDR3 bases are TGTGCCAGCAGTCCCCACAGAACTAGTGCAGAAACGCTGTAT.

This clone was found a few times. Gene names follow the mouse nomenclature. The CDR3 goes on 1 residue after the read ends, and that part is filled in from the germline J gene. The rearrangement joins TRBV12-2 to TRBJ2-3, with 11 bases lining up with TRBD2. CDR3 length equals 15 residues. From germline, CDR1 is SGHLS and CDR2 HYDKME. V was pared by 4 bases and J by 0 bases, with 2 bases of the junction left unmatched. The CDR3 DNA, read in part, is TGTGCCAGCTCGGGGGACTGGGGGAGTGCAGAAACGCTGTAT. Its protein is CASSGDWGSAETLY. The whole CDR3 sequence reads CASSGDWGSAETLYF.

As concerns this clone: Mouse gene names and germline throughout. The read comes to an end 1 residue before the CDR3 does, leaving the germline J gene to fill in the end. This chain connects TRBV16 to TRBJ2-4; TRBD1 is a possible D gene (5 bases). The ends were cut back, 5 bases at V and 2 bases at J, with 8 bases in the middle. The CDR3 has 13 residues. Germline CDR1 and CDR2: SGHSA and FRNQAP. The CDR3 loop reads CASSVTDQNTLYF. The DNA read from the CDR3 is TGTGCAAGCAGCGTGACAGATCAAAACACCTTGTAC. Complete variable domain (other parts from reference TRBV16 and TRBJ2-4): NAGVIQTPRHKVTGKGQEATLWCEPISGHSAVFWYRQTIVQGLEFLTYFRNQAPIDDSGMPKERFSAQMPNQSHSTLKIQSTQPQDSAVYLCASSVTDQNTLYFGAGTRLSVL.

Comment on this clone: Gene names denote mouse genes. The CDR3 end falls 1 residue outside the read, so it is completed with the germline J gene. The chain joins TRBV26 to TRBJ1-1, with D tentatively TRBD1 (6 bases). V was pared by 3 bases and J by 0 bases, with 8 bases between. CDR1 KGHPV and CDR2 FQNQEV come from the germline V gene (reference sequence). This CDR3 is built from 14 residues. The CDR3 spells CASSLPGANTEVFF. CDR3 bases read: TGTGCCAGCAGTCTACCAGGGGCAAACACAGAAGTCTTC.

Worth noting for this clone: Gene names are the mouse ones. The DNA read from the CDR3 is TGTGCCAGCCTTGGACTGGGGTATGAACAGTAC. Protein product: CASLGLGYEQY. The entire CDR3 is CASLGLGYEQYF. The J gene is TRBJ2-7, the V gene TRBV15, with 9 bases that match TRBD2. The read terminates 1 residue ahead of where the CDR3 ends, so the germline J gene completes it. Germline CDR1 is SGHND and CDR2 is FRSKSL. The V segment lost 8 bases and the J segment 4 bases; nucleotides outside the gene matches: 3. The CDR3 consists of 12 residues.

Regarding this clone: The gene names given are mouse names. Read data end 1 residue before the CDR3 end; the end is taken from the germline J gene. The chain carries TRBV13-3 and TRBJ2-5, with 13 bases aligning to TRBD2. The germline gives CDR1 NNHDY, CDR2 SYVADS. Unmatched junction bases numbered 2, after V lost 3 bases and J lost 4 bases. The CDR3 spans 15 residues. The part of the CDR3 DNA that was read is TGTGCCAGCAGTGGGACTGGGGGGGCAAAAGACACCCAGTAC. This gives the protein CASSGTGGAKDTQY. The entire CDR3 protein is CASSGTGGAKDTQYF. The variable domain in full, with the rest retrieved from reference TRBV13-3 and TRBJ2-5, is EAAVTQSPRSKVAVTGGKVTLSCHQTNNHDYMYWYRQDTGHGLRLIHYSYVADSTEKGDIPDGYKASRPSQENFSLILELASLSQTAVYFCASSGTGGAKDTQYFGPGTRLLVL.

This clone is large (0.1 to 1%) within its sample. Mouse germline and gene names are used. Sequencing ends 1 residue short of the CDR3 end; the germline J gene provides the rest. The rearrangement joins TRBV1 to TRBJ1-1; weak D call: TRBD1 (5 bases). Germline V gives CDR1 NSQYPW, CDR2 LRSPGD (reference sequence). CDR3 length: 12 residues. The ends were cut back, 1 base at V and 6 bases at J, with 6 bases in the middle. Partial CDR3 DNA: TGCACCTGCAGTGCAGGGGGACCAGAAGTCTTC. Its protein is CTCSAGGPEVF. The entire CDR3 protein reads CTCSAGGPEVFF.

This clone occurred a few times. Germline and genes here are mouse. The missing CDR3 end, 1 residue past where the read stops, is filled in from the germline J gene. The rearrangement links TRBV15 to TRBJ2-7, with D possibly matching TRBD1 (6 bases). V shed 7 bases and J shed 5 bases, with 9 bases lying between them. The CDR3 is 11 amino acids. The germline gives CDR1 SGHND, CDR2 FRSKSL. The CDR3 is CASTRDNEQYF. The part of the CDR3 DNA that was read is TGTGCCAGCACCCGGGACAATGAACAGTAC. The whole variable domain, remainder taken from reference TRBV15 and TRBJ2-7, is DAGVTQTPRHEVAEKGQTIILKCEPVSGHNDLFWYRQTKIQGLELLSYFRSKSLMEDGGAFKDRFKAEMLNSSFSTLKIQPTEPKDSAVYLCASTRDNEQYFGPGTRLTVL.

Points on this clone: The gene names given are mouse names. The CDR3 end is not reached by the read, which stops 1 residue before it; the germline J gene fills it in. This chain joins TRBV26 and TRBJ2-4; either TRBD1 or TRBD2 may supply D (5 bases each). Germline V gene sequence: CDR1 KGHPV, CDR2 FQNQEV (reference sequence). The V end was cut by 3 bases, the J end by 3 bases, with 10 bases between. CDR3 length equals 14 residues. The CDR3: CASSLAGTQNTLYF. The sequenced CDR3 bases are TGTGCCAGCAGTCTAGCAGGGACCCAAAACACCTTGTAC.